Listed below are T cell receptor beta chains from one sample, sequenced in a study of Ad26.COV2.S vaccination and SARS-CoV-2 variants. Libraries were prepared by immunoSEQ multiplex PCR; TCRdb keeps only in-frame clonotypes and omits some of them. The data contain 350,000 to 500,000 clones, about 93% of them singletons. The starting material was peripheral blood, obtained in a trial of Ad26.COV2.S vaccine versus placebo. Receptors originate from a person aged 18-65 years who received the Ad26.COV2.S COVID-19 vaccine or a placebo. The CDR3 runs from the conserved cysteine through the conserved F or W. A D gene is named only where the DNA matches it firmly. Only part of the rows carry a size: once, few, many, or a class if the clone is expanded.

NA | TRBD2 | TRBJ2-1 | TRBV27 | TGTGCCAGCAGTTTGTTAGCGGGAGGGGGTGAGCAGTTCTTC | CASSLLAGGGEQFF
NA | TRBD1 | TRBJ2-1 | TRBV7-2 | TGTGCCAGCAGCTTCATGAGGGGGCGGCTGTTGGATGAGCAGTTCTTC | CASSFMRGRLLDEQFF
NA | NA | TRBJ1-4 | TRBV19 | TGTGCCAGTAGTGCCGAGAGGGTGAGCGGTGAAAAACTGTTTTTT | CASSAERVSGEKLFF
NA | NA | TRBJ2-1 | TRBV9 | TGTGCCAGCAGCGTAGCTGGGGTTGGCGTAAACTCCTACAATGAGCAGTTCTTC | CASSVAGVGVNSYNEQFF
NA | NA | TRBJ1-1 | TRBV7-9 | TGTGCCAGCAGTTGGGGGAACACTGAAGCTTTCTTT | CASSWGNTEAFF
once | NA | TRBJ2-7 | TRBV5-6 | TGTGCCAGCAGCTTGGTGGGGACCTACTACGAGCAGTACTTC | CASSLVGTYYEQYF
NA | NA | TRBJ2-1 | TRBV30 | TGTGCCTGGACGGGGGTAGCGGTGACGCCGGGTTCATATGAGCAGTTCTTC | CAWTGVAVTPGSYEQFF
NA | NA | TRBJ1-1 | TRBV10-3 | TGTGCCATCAGCGGGCCTTACACTGAAGCTTTCTTT | CAISGPYTEAFF
NA | NA | TRBJ2-3 | TRBV6-2/TRBV6-3 | TGTGCCAGCAGTTACTCGAGAGAGACTAGCACAGATACGCAGTATTTT | CASSYSRETSTDTQYF
once | TRBD2 | TRBJ2-1 | TRBV29-1 | TGCAGCGCGAGGTTGGTAGCGGGGGGAGGCGAGCAGTTCTTC | CSARLVAGGGEQFF
NA | NA | TRBJ2-3 | TRBV18 | TGTGCCAGCTCACCCACCAAGGGGGGGCTGGGCACAGATACGCAGTATTTT | CASSPTKGGLGTDTQYF
NA | NA | TRBJ2-6 | TRBV7-2 | TGTGCCAGCAGCAGACAGTCCCGCTCTGGGGCCAACGTCCTGACTTTC | CASSRQSRSGANVLTF
NA | TRBD1 | TRBJ1-4 | TRBV6-1 | TGTGCCAGCAGTTTGGCGACAGGGGATGAAAAACTGTTTTTT | CASSLATGDEKLFF
NA | NA | TRBJ2-3 | TRBV3-1/TRBV3-2 | TGTGCCAGCAGCCAAGATCACGGGGGAAGCACAGATACGCAGTATTTT | CASSQDHGGSTDTQYF
NA | NA | TRBJ2-5 | TRBV6-1 | TGTGCCAGCAGTGAAGTCCGGACCCAGTACTTC | CASSEVRTQYF
few | NA | TRBJ1-1 | TRBV10-3 | TGTGCCATCAGTGAGTCCGGCCGGGATCGCACTGAAGCTTTCTTT | CAISESGRDRTEAFF
NA | NA | TRBJ2-3 | TRBV4-1 | TGCGCCAGCAGCCACCTGGGGGTCGAACCGGATACGCAGTATTTT | CASSHLGVEPDTQYF
NA | TRBD1 | TRBJ2-2 | TRBV6-5 | TGTGCCAGCACTTTTTGGACAGGGGGTTCCGGGGAGCTGTTTTTT | CASTFWTGGSGELFF
NA | NA | TRBJ2-1 | TRBV9 | TGTGCCAGCAGCGTCGGCGGGTGGGGAGATGAGCAGTTCTTC | CASSVGGWGDEQFF
once | NA | TRBJ1-3 | TRBV7-2 | TGTGCCAGCAGCTCCCTCATGAGCTCTGGAAACACCATATATTTT | CASSSLMSSGNTIYF
few | TRBD1 | TRBJ1-5 | TRBV18 | TGTGCCAGCTCACCAACAGGGGATAGCAATCAGCCCCAGCATTTT | CASSPTGDSNQPQHF
NA | NA | TRBJ1-5 | TRBV6-2/TRBV6-3 | TGTGCCAGCAGTATACAGGGCGTCAATCAGCCCCAGCATTTT | CASSIQGVNQPQHF
NA | TRBD1 | TRBJ1-4 | TRBV4-2 | TGTGCCAGCAGTAACCAGGGGGAAGTAGAAAAACTGTTTTTT | CASSNQGEVEKLFF
NA | NA | TRBJ1-2 | TRBV7-2 | TGTGCCAGCAGCGTATACAGGAGCTATGGCTACACCTTC | CASSVYRSYGYTF
NA | NA | TRBJ2-1 | TRBV7-2 | TGTGCCAGCAGCTTAGCAAATCCGGGACTCTACAATGAGCAGTTCTTC | CASSLANPGLYNEQFF
NA | TRBD2 | TRBJ2-2 | TRBV5-1 | TGCGCCAGCAGCTCGGGACTAGCGGGAGGCCAGAGGTCCACCGGGGAGCTGTTTTTT | CASSSGLAGGQRSTGELFF